This paragraph reports one T cell receptor (beta chain). As yet, its antigen is unknown. The CDR3 is 14 residues long. V dropped 2 bases and J dropped 0 bases, with 5 bases sitting between them. Per the germline V gene, CDR1 is MNHEY and CDR2 is SVGAGI. Produced via immunoSEQ multiplex PCR; TCRdb's table is partial and in-frame only. The data contain about 150,000 clones, around nine tenths of them seen just once; the ten biggest clones take up approximately 5.3%. The data were taken from a study of T cell responses to AZD1222 COVID-19 vaccine. Broader study findings: Spike-specific TCR breadth rose after two AZD1222 doses, and depth rose as well. Mapped onto spike, vaccine-associated CD4 TCRs spanned it and were dominant at 160-218 and 743-854. Females made up more of the donors, who were largely white British, and clonal diversity may have come out too low.

This sample comprised peripheral blood, obtained on day 0 of AZD1222 vaccination. The chain employs TRBV6-5 and TRBJ1-3; D ambiguous. The receptor's source is an adult in good health. In DNA, the CDR3 is TGTGCCAGCAGTTACCGGGGCTCTGGAAACACCATATATTTT. This codes for CASSYRGSGNTIYF.